A single TCR beta chain is shown here with its context. This clone was observed a handful of times. Its antigen is not yet known. No per-base quality is available; no much larger clone lies one base away. The sample originates from a study of control samples from healthy donors and cancer patients (dated by TCRdb to about 2020). Library creation used the immunoSEQ multiplex PCR assay. Here the immuneACCESS table is served through TCRdb, limited to in-frame sequences with V and J called. Missing clones are a known gap in these copies; in checked studies unresolved V genes cover under half, and the rest lacks a known reason. The sample table lists roughly 130,000 clones, approximately 89% of them with a count of one. The ten largest clones add up to 8.5% to 10% of the sample. This clonotype originated in a man aged 18 to 29 in good health. The sequenced sample was blood.

The CDR3 in this case is CASSLAEGRTLHF. Read as DNA, the sequence is TGTGCCAGCAGCTTAGCTGAGGGGCGGACCCTCCACTTT. The chain is encoded by TRBV7-9 joined to TRBJ1-6; matching of 5 bases hints at TRBD1 as the D gene. Trimming takes 0 bases from V and 14 bases from J, and the germline ends sit 11 bases apart. From its cysteine to its phenylalanine, the CDR3 spans 13 amino acids. Left in the record is the CDR3 DNA by itself, 39 bases read in frame from the first base. CDR1 and CDR2 are drawn from the germline V gene (reference sequence): SEHNR, FQNEAQ.